This is a list of T cell receptor beta chains from one sample in a study of T cells in localized non-small cell lung cancer. Using immunoSEQ multiplex PCR, the repertoire was profiled, and TCRdb retains in-frame clones only, with some absent. The table lists about 1,400 clones, 20% to 30% of them singletons. Source: normal lung tissue next to the tumor, taken before any cancer treatment. The receptors shown here come from a man between 40 and 75 years old with stage II squamous cell lung carcinoma. CDR3s leave out the opening cysteine and the closing phenylalanine or tryptophan.

V gene	CDR3 length	CDR3 protein
TRBV11-3	14	ASSAGLAGYTGELF
TRBV11-3	14	ASSRSSSSSGNTIY
TRBV19	13	ASSIEVTGYNEQF
TRBV6-8	16	ASRQFGGQGASNYGYT
TRBV4-1	16	ASSQDQREGPGANVLT
TRBV4-1	12	ASSRHTTENEQF
TRBV28	12	ASSLVGNNEKLF
TRBV9	12	ASSIQGSQETQY
TRBV25-1	12	ASSEPGPHQPQH
TRBV6-8	11	ASSRAGPYEQY